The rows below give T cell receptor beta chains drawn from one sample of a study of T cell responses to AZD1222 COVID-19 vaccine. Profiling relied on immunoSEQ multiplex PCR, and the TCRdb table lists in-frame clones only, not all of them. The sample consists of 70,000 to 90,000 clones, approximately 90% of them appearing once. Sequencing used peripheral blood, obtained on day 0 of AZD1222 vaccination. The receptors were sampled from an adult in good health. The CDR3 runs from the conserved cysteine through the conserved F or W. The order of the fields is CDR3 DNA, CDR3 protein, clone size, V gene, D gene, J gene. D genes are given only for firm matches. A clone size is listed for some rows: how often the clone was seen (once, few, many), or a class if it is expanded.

cdr3_nt: TGTGCCAGTAGTATAGCTAGAGGGGGCACTGAAGCTTTCTTT; cdr3_aa: CASSIARGGTEAFF; clone_size: once; v_call: TRBV19; d_call: .; j_call: TRBJ1-1
cdr3_nt: TGTGCCAGCAGCCGCGGGGTTGCGGGAGGAAACACTGAAGCTTTCTTT; cdr3_aa: CASSRGVAGGNTEAFF; clone_size: .; v_call: TRBV3-1/TRBV3-2; d_call: .; j_call: TRBJ1-1
cdr3_nt: TGTGCCAGCAGCTTGGCAGTAGTTGGAAACACCATATATTTT; cdr3_aa: CASSLAVVGNTIYF; clone_size: .; v_call: TRBV5-6; d_call: .; j_call: TRBJ1-3
cdr3_nt: TGTGCCAGCAGTGACTTAAGACAGGGAAATAATTCACCCCTCCACTTT; cdr3_aa: CASSDLRQGNNSPLHF; clone_size: .; v_call: TRBV2; d_call: TRBD1; j_call: TRBJ1-6
cdr3_nt: TGTGCCAGCTCACCGACACGAGGCGAAAAACTGTTTTTT; cdr3_aa: CASSPTRGEKLFF; clone_size: .; v_call: TRBV18; d_call: .; j_call: TRBJ1-4
cdr3_nt: TGTGCCAGCAGTGAGCAAGCGTTGACAGATACGCAGTATTTT; cdr3_aa: CASSEQALTDTQYF; clone_size: few; v_call: TRBV2; d_call: .; j_call: TRBJ2-3
cdr3_nt: TGTGCCAGCAGCCAAAGGACTCGCCCGTACTTC; cdr3_aa: CASSQRTRPYF; clone_size: .; v_call: TRBV2; d_call: .; j_call: TRBJ2-7
cdr3_nt: TGTGCCAGCAGTGAAGTGTATTCGGTAACAGGATCTGAAGCTTTCTTT; cdr3_aa: CASSEVYSVTGSEAFF; clone_size: .; v_call: TRBV6-1; d_call: .; j_call: TRBJ1-1
cdr3_nt: TGTGCCAGCAGCTTAATGACTAGCGGGAGTCTCTACAATGAGCAGTTCTTC; cdr3_aa: CASSLMTSGSLYNEQFF; clone_size: .; v_call: TRBV7-6; d_call: TRBD2; j_call: TRBJ2-1
cdr3_nt: TGCGCCAGCAGTCAATCGGGGCCCCCCTTGACCGACTCGGAGTCACCCCTCCACTTT; cdr3_aa: CASSQSGPPLTDSESPLHF; clone_size: .; v_call: TRBV23-1; d_call: .; j_call: TRBJ1-6
cdr3_nt: TGTGCCAGTAGTATAGTAGGGAGTCCCTATGTGTTCTTC; cdr3_aa: CASSIVGSPYVFF; clone_size: .; v_call: TRBV19; d_call: .; j_call: TRBJ2-1
cdr3_nt: TGTGCCAGCAGCTTACGAGGGGGCGCGGGTCAGCCCCAGCATTTT; cdr3_aa: CASSLRGGAGQPQHF; clone_size: .; v_call: TRBV7-2; d_call: TRBD1; j_call: TRBJ1-5
cdr3_nt: TGTGCCAGTAGCCTAGACCCCGGACAGGGGGGCCTGGGGGGTTGGAATTCACCCCTCCACTTT; cdr3_aa: CASSLDPGQGGLGGWNSPLHF; clone_size: .; v_call: TRBV19; d_call: TRBD1; j_call: TRBJ1-6
cdr3_nt: TGTGCCAGCTCACCACCGACTAGCTACTCCTACGAGCAGTACTTC; cdr3_aa: CASSPPTSYSYEQYF; clone_size: once; v_call: TRBV18; d_call: TRBD2; j_call: TRBJ2-7
cdr3_nt: TGTGCCAGCAGTGAAGGCAGGCATCAGCCCCAGCATTTT; cdr3_aa: CASSEGRHQPQHF; clone_size: few; v_call: TRBV2; d_call: .; j_call: TRBJ1-5
cdr3_nt: TGTGCCAGCTCACTGTCCGACAGCTACGAGCAGTACTTC; cdr3_aa: CASSLSDSYEQYF; clone_size: .; v_call: TRBV18; d_call: .; j_call: TRBJ2-7
cdr3_nt: TGCGCCAGCAGCCAAGAGGGGTCCGCCTGGGAGACCCAGTACTTC; cdr3_aa: CASSQEGSAWETQYF; clone_size: .; v_call: TRBV4-1; d_call: .; j_call: TRBJ2-5
cdr3_nt: TGTGCCAGCAGCCAAGACAGGGGTAGAAGGGCCTCTGGAAACACCATATATTTT; cdr3_aa: CASSQDRGRRASGNTIYF; clone_size: .; v_call: TRBV3-1/TRBV3-2; d_call: .; j_call: TRBJ1-3
cdr3_nt: TGTGGCTCCCATTCACCCCTCCACTTT; cdr3_aa: CGSHSPLHF; clone_size: few; v_call: TRBV2; d_call: .; j_call: TRBJ1-6
cdr3_nt: TGCGCCAGCAGCTCAAGCGGGATGTCTGACAATGAGCAGTTCTTC; cdr3_aa: CASSSSGMSDNEQFF; clone_size: .; v_call: TRBV5-1; d_call: TRBD2; j_call: TRBJ2-1
cdr3_nt: TGTGCCAGCAGCCCTCAGACAGGGTACGAGCAGTACTTC; cdr3_aa: CASSPQTGYEQYF; clone_size: .; v_call: TRBV9; d_call: TRBD1; j_call: TRBJ2-7
cdr3_nt: TGTGCCAGCAGTGCCGACAGGGAAGCTTTCTTT; cdr3_aa: CASSADREAFF; clone_size: once; v_call: TRBV2; d_call: .; j_call: TRBJ1-1
cdr3_nt: TGTGCCAGCAGCCCTGACAGGAGAGGTGAAGCTTTCTTT; cdr3_aa: CASSPDRRGEAFF; clone_size: .; v_call: TRBV11-3; d_call: .; j_call: TRBJ1-1
cdr3_nt: TGTGCCAGCAGTCGACAAAAGGAACAGCCCCAGCATTTT; cdr3_aa: CASSRQKEQPQHF; clone_size: few; v_call: TRBV6-5; d_call: .; j_call: TRBJ1-5
cdr3_nt: TGTGCCCAAAAGGGGGGGTATAGCAATCAGCCCCAGCATTTT; cdr3_aa: CAQKGGYSNQPQHF; clone_size: once; v_call: TRBV19; d_call: .; j_call: TRBJ1-5
cdr3_nt: TGTGCCAGTAGTCCCGGGACGGCCCGCTATGGCTACACCTTC; cdr3_aa: CASSPGTARYGYTF; clone_size: .; v_call: TRBV19; d_call: .; j_call: TRBJ1-2
cdr3_nt: TGTGCCAGCAGCTTAGTTTCAGGCGATGGCTACACCTTC; cdr3_aa: CASSLVSGDGYTF; clone_size: .; v_call: TRBV11-3; d_call: .; j_call: TRBJ1-2
cdr3_nt: TGTGCCTGGAGTGTACAGGGCAATGAGCAGTTCTTC; cdr3_aa: CAWSVQGNEQFF; clone_size: .; v_call: TRBV30; d_call: .; j_call: TRBJ2-1
cdr3_nt: TGCAGCGTTGCGGGGGGCGAGGGCTACACCTTC; cdr3_aa: CSVAGGEGYTF; clone_size: .; v_call: TRBV29-1; d_call: .; j_call: TRBJ1-2
cdr3_nt: TGTGCCAGCAGTTCCTCCGGAACTAACTATGGCTACACCTTC; cdr3_aa: CASSSSGTNYGYTF; clone_size: few; v_call: TRBV6-5; d_call: .; j_call: TRBJ1-2
cdr3_nt: TGTGCCTGGAGTTCAGGGGGGAACACTAATGAAAAACTGTTTTTT; cdr3_aa: CAWSSGGNTNEKLFF; clone_size: .; v_call: TRBV30; d_call: TRBD1; j_call: TRBJ1-4
cdr3_nt: TGTGCCAGCTCCTCTCGTCAGGGGGCTAATTCACCCCTCCACTTT; cdr3_aa: CASSSRQGANSPLHF; clone_size: .; v_call: TRBV18; d_call: TRBD1; j_call: TRBJ1-6
cdr3_nt: TGTGCCTATCGGGCTCTAGAGACCCAGTACTTC; cdr3_aa: CAYRALETQYF; clone_size: .; v_call: TRBV30; d_call: .; j_call: TRBJ2-5
cdr3_nt: TGTGCCAGCAGCGCAACGACAGGTTCACCCCTCCACTTT; cdr3_aa: CASSATTGSPLHF; clone_size: .; v_call: TRBV7-2; d_call: .; j_call: TRBJ1-6
cdr3_nt: TGCGCCAGCAGCTCCGGGACAGGGGAGTCTGAGCAGTACTTC; cdr3_aa: CASSSGTGESEQYF; clone_size: .; v_call: TRBV5-1; d_call: TRBD1; j_call: TRBJ2-7
cdr3_nt: TGTGCCTGGAGTCCATCGACCACCGGGGAGCTGTTTTTT; cdr3_aa: CAWSPSTTGELFF; clone_size: .; v_call: TRBV30; d_call: .; j_call: TRBJ2-2
cdr3_nt: TGTGCCAGCAGCCAAGATATGCGGGCAGAGACCCAGTACTTC; cdr3_aa: CASSQDMRAETQYF; clone_size: once; v_call: TRBV14; d_call: .; j_call: TRBJ2-5
cdr3_nt: TGTGCCAGCAGGACAGGGGAGGTCGGGGAGCTGTTTTTT; cdr3_aa: CASRTGEVGELFF; clone_size: once; v_call: TRBV6-5; d_call: TRBD1; j_call: TRBJ2-2
cdr3_nt: TGTGCCAGTAGTATAACCTCGGGGTCAACTAATGAAAAACTGTTTTTT; cdr3_aa: CASSITSGSTNEKLFF; clone_size: .; v_call: TRBV19; d_call: .; j_call: TRBJ1-4
cdr3_nt: TGCAGCGTTCTCCTGTGGGGACAGGGGGCGGACGAGCAGTACTTC; cdr3_aa: CSVLLWGQGADEQYF; clone_size: .; v_call: TRBV29-1; d_call: TRBD1; j_call: TRBJ2-7